These T cell receptor beta chains were read from a single sample in a study of CD8+ T cells in alopecia areata. Only in-frame clones appear in the TCRdb table, and some are missing; sequencing was by immunoSEQ multiplex PCR. The repertoire holds around 200,000 clones, with 63% as singletons. The sequenced sample was CD4+ T cells sorted from blood, obtained at week 0. Receptors were obtained from a human donor with alopecia areata. Each CDR3 is given with its conserved first and last residue. The order of the fields is clone size, D gene, J gene, V gene, CDR3 DNA, CDR3 protein. D genes are given only for firm matches. A clone size is listed for some rows: how often the clone was seen (once, few, many), or a class if it is expanded.

few TRBD1 TRBJ2-7 TRBV25-1 TGTGCCAGCAGTGAGACAGGGATCTCCTACGAGCAGTACTTC CASSETGISYEQYF
- - TRBJ2-3 TRBV2 TGTGCCAGCAGAGTGACAGCAGATACGCAGTATTTT CASRVTADTQYF
- - TRBJ1-6 TRBV4-3 TGCGCCAGCAGCCCCCAACGGGTGGACAATTTGTCACCCCTCCACTTT CASSPQRVDNLSPLHF
- - TRBJ1-1 TRBV4-3 TGCGCCAGCAGCCAAGATAGGAACAGGGCTTTCTTT CASSQDRNRAFF
- TRBD1 TRBJ2-6 TRBV7-9 TGTGCCAGCAGCTCCGCATCGGACAGGGTAGCTGGGGCCAACGTCCTGACTTTC CASSSASDRVAGANVLTF
many - TRBJ1-3 TRBV29-1 TGCAGCGTTAACACGGCCGGAAACACCATATATTTT CSVNTAGNTIYF
- TRBD1 TRBJ2-5 TRBV27 TGTGCCAGCAGTCCGTGGGACAGGGGGCAAGAGACCCAGTACTTC CASSPWDRGQETQYF
- - TRBJ1-2 TRBV30 TGTGCCTGGAGTCGTCCGGGACCGAGTAACTATGGCTACACCTTC CAWSRPGPSNYGYTF
- - TRBJ1-6 TRBV9 TGTGCCAGCAGCCAAGAACCACTTCCTAATTCACCCCTCCACTTT CASSQEPLPNSPLHF
- - TRBJ2-5 TRBV29-1 TGCAGCGTTGGAACCTTACCCCAAGAGACCCAGTACTTC CSVGTLPQETQYF
- TRBD1 TRBJ1-2 TRBV4-3 TGCGCCAGCAGTCGCGAACCGACAGGGACCGATGGCTACACCTTC CASSREPTGTDGYTF
many - TRBJ2-3 TRBV7-8 TGTGCCAGCAGCTCGGTGGTAGATGGTGGAAGCACAGATACGCAGTATTTT CASSSVVDGGSTDTQYF
- TRBD1 TRBJ1-5 TRBV29-1 TGCAGCGTTTCAGGGGGAAATCAGCCCCAGCATTTT CSVSGGNQPQHF
- - TRBJ1-5 TRBV29-1 TGCAGCGTTGGAACAGGCAATCAGCCCCAGCATTTT CSVGTGNQPQHF
- TRBD2 TRBJ2-3 TRBV15 TGTGCCACCATGAGAGCGGGGGCCCCCACAGATACGCAGTATTTT CATMRAGAPTDTQYF
- - TRBJ2-1 TRBV6-1 TGTGCCAGCAGTGAAAGGACGGGGGCGCCTTACAATGAGCAGTTCTTC CASSERTGAPYNEQFF
- - TRBJ2-3 TRBV11-2 TGTGCCAGCAGCACACAAGGAGTGGGTACGCAGTATTTT CASSTQGVGTQYF
- - TRBJ2-4 TRBV19 TGTGCCAGTAGTCAGGCCAAAAACATTCAGTACTTC CASSQAKNIQYF
- - TRBJ1-2 TRBV30 TGTGCCTGGAGTGCTCTCTATGGCTACACCTTC CAWSALYGYTF
- TRBD1 TRBJ2-7 TRBV29-1 TGCAGCGTGCTTTGGGACAGGGGCTACGAGCAGTACTTC CSVLWDRGYEQYF
- TRBD2 TRBJ2-5 TRBV19 TGTGCCAGTAGTACCTTGGGACTAGCGATTGAGACCCAGTACTTC CASSTLGLAIETQYF
once - TRBJ1-5 TRBV23-1 TGCGCCAGCGCTGGGTCAAATCGCAGTAGCAATCAGCCCCAGCATTTT CASAGSNRSSNQPQHF
once - TRBJ2-5 TRBV4-3 TGCGCCAGCAGCCCGGGGCTGGGGAAAGGCGAAGAGACCCAGTACTTC CASSPGLGKGEETQYF
- TRBD2 TRBJ2-5 TRBV10-3 TGTGCCATCATGCGGGCGGGGGGTAGTAAAGAGACCCAGTACTTC CAIMRAGGSKETQYF
- TRBD1 TRBJ2-2 TRBV9 TGTGCCAGCAGCGCTTCCGGGACAGGGGCCGGGGAGCTGTTTTTT CASSASGTGAGELFF
few TRBD2 TRBJ2-3 TRBV9 TGTGCCAGCAGCTCTACTAGCGATCGCACAGATACGCAGTATTTT CASSSTSDRTDTQYF
few - TRBJ1-6 TRBV6-6 TGTGCCAGCAAAACCGAATATAATTCACCCCTCCACTTT CASKTEYNSPLHF
- - TRBJ2-6 TRBV30 TGTGCCTGGGATCACGGTTCTGGGGCCAACGTCCTGACTTTC CAWDHGSGANVLTF
- - TRBJ1-2 TRBV6-1 TGTGCCAGCAGTGAAAATAAGAGGAGCTACACCTTC CASSENKRSYTF
- - TRBJ1-1 TRBV27 TGTGCCAGCAGTTTATCGGGGCAGAACACTGAAGCTTTCTTT CASSLSGQNTEAFF
- - TRBJ1-6 TRBV29-1 TGCAGCGTCCAATCCAGCGGGATTAATTCACCCCTCCACTTT CSVQSSGINSPLHF
- - TRBJ2-1 TRBV2 TGTGCCAGCAGTGAAGAGCAGGTCAGCGAGCAGTTCTTC CASSEEQVSEQFF
- - TRBJ2-2 TRBV29-1 TGCAGCGCGGACTTTTTGGCCGGGGAGCTGTTTTTT CSADFLAGELFF
- - TRBJ2-6 TRBV2 TGTGCCAGCAACCCTGGGGCCAACGTCCTGACTTTC CASNPGANVLTF
once TRBD1 TRBJ1-5 TRBV30 TGTGCCTGGTCAGGGGGGGCACAGCCCCAGCATTTT CAWSGGAQPQHF
- TRBD1 TRBJ1-1 TRBV2 TGTGCCAGCACCAAACAGGGGTTGAACACTGAAGCTTTCTTT CASTKQGLNTEAFF
once - TRBJ1-1 TRBV30 TGTGCCTGGAGAACAGCGGGGGCAGGAAGGTTTTGGGAAGCTTTCTTT CAWRTAGAGRFWEAFF
- TRBD1 TRBJ1-4 TRBV5-4 TGTGCCAGCAGCCGGACAGGGACTGCAACTAATGAAAAACTGTTTTTT CASSRTGTATNEKLFF
- - TRBJ2-2 TRBV5-1 TGCGCCAGCAGCTTGGACCAGAACGGGGAGCTGTTTTTT CASSLDQNGELFF
few TRBD2 TRBJ2-3 TRBV2 TGTGCCAGCAGCGCCCTAGCGGGGAGCACAGATACGCAGTATTTT CASSALAGSTDTQYF
few - TRBJ2-5 TRBV5-1 TGCGCCAGCAGCTTAGGGGGTACCCAGTACTTC CASSLGGTQYF
- TRBD1 TRBJ2-3 TRBV15 TGTGCCACCAGCAGCGGGACAGGGCGCACAGATACGCAGTATTTT CATSSGTGRTDTQYF
few TRBD2 TRBJ2-4 TRBV4-3 TGCGCCAGCAGCCCCCGGGGGGGAGAGGACATTCAGTACTTC CASSPRGGEDIQYF
- - TRBJ2-7 TRBV7-9 TGTGCCAGCAGCTTAGACGGATTCTACGAGCAGTACTTC CASSLDGFYEQYF
- - TRBJ2-2 TRBV2 TGTGCCAGCAGTGAGTTGTCTACAGGGAGGAACACCGGGGAGCTGTTTTTT CASSELSTGRNTGELFF
many - TRBJ2-6 TRBV18 TGTGCCAGCTCAGTGTCTGGGGCCAACGTCCTGACTTTC CASSVSGANVLTF
- - TRBJ2-3 TRBV18 TGTGCCAGCTCACCGTCTGGACAGTCTAGCACAGATACGCAGTATTTT CASSPSGQSSTDTQYF
few TRBD1 TRBJ1-6 TRBV19 TGTGCCAGTACCTCCGGGACAGGGGTTAGTTCACCCCTCCACTTT CASTSGTGVSSPLHF
- TRBD1 TRBJ1-2 TRBV29-1 TGCAGCGCCCGGACAGGGGATGGCTACACCTTC CSARTGDGYTF
- - TRBJ2-5 TRBV30 TGTGCCTGGAGTGAACTACTCGGAGGGACCCAGTACTTC CAWSELLGGTQYF
few - TRBJ1-2 TRBV5-1 TGCGCCAGCAGCGAAGACGGGAACTATGGCTACACCTTC CASSEDGNYGYTF
- - TRBJ1-1 TRBV4-1 TGCGCCAGCAGCCAAGAAGGCAGTTTCCAGACTGAAGCTTTCTTT CASSQEGSFQTEAFF
- - TRBJ1-6 TRBV5-1 TGCGCCAGCAGCTTGGACGGAGGTAATTCACCCCTCCACTTT CASSLDGGNSPLHF
- - TRBJ2-7 TRBV11-3 TGTGCCAGCGAACGGGACAAGACCTACGAGCAGTACTTC CASERDKTYEQYF
few - TRBJ1-6 TRBV19 TGTGCCAGTAGTATAGAGCCCCAGGGTCTTCGAAATTCACCCCTCCACTTT CASSIEPQGLRNSPLHF
- - TRBJ1-1 TRBV10-3 TGTGCCATCAGTGAGGCCCCGGGTCGGGCTTTCTTT CAISEAPGRAFF
- - TRBJ1-5 TRBV19 TGTGCCAGTAGGGGGACTCCGGGGGGTCAGCCCCAGCATTTT CASRGTPGGQPQHF
few TRBD2 TRBJ2-4 TRBV29-1 TGCAGCGTTGTGGGTAGCGGGGGCGCTCGTAGACAAATAGCCAAAAACATTCAGTACTTC CSVVGSGGARRQIAKNIQYF
few - TRBJ2-5 TRBV29-1 TGCAGCGTTGGGAGGAACCAAGAGACCCAGTACTTC CSVGRNQETQYF